This TCR beta chain is drawn from a study of cytomegalovirus exposure and HLA in healthy donors. CDR1 SGDLS and CDR2 YYNGEE come from the germline V gene. The CDR3 extends over 17 amino acids. The ends lost 0 bases at V and 5 bases at J; junction bases unmatched: 12. The PCR was carried out with 60 Vbeta primers and 13 Jbeta primers. Method: immunoSEQ multiplex PCR; TCRdb's copy keeps in-frame clones and lacks some. The data show roughly 120,000 clones, over 70% seen once. Sample: PBMCs. This chain uses TRBV9 with TRBJ2-7, with 9 bases aligning to TRBD2. The TCR sequence derives from a woman aged 40-49 years in good health and CMV-seropositive. The chain's CDR3 is CASSVATGLAGRNEQYF. CDR3 in DNA: TGTGCCAGCAGCGTAGCGACGGGTCTAGCGGGAAGGAACGAGCAGTACTTC.